This entry is about one T cell receptor (beta chain). The entry originates in a study of T cell changes during pregnancy in multiple sclerosis. Repertoires were generated with immunoSEQ multiplex PCR, while TCRdb's copy carries only in-frame clones and drops some. The sample carries under 70,000 clones, roughly 94% recorded once. CDR3 size: 16 residues. Trimming stripped 0 bases from V and 0 bases from J, with 13 bases between. Per germline, CDR1 SGHDT and CDR2 YYEEEE. This receptor was obtained from a female donor with multiple sclerosis, enrolled in a pregnancy study. The sample here was CD8+ T cells from peripheral blood mononuclear cells, taken after pregnancy. The rearrangement joins TRBV5-6 to TRBJ2-7; D is perhaps TRBD2 (6 bases). For the CDR3, the DNA is TGTGCCAGCAGCTTGGAGTTGGGGGAGGCCTCCTACGAGCAGTACTTC. It encodes CASSLELGEASYEQYF.